Listed below are T cell receptor beta chains from one sample, sequenced in a study of control samples from healthy donors and cancer patients. The assay was immunoSEQ multiplex PCR, and TCRdb's table has in-frame clones only and misses some. The sample includes 60,000 to 75,000 clones, over 85% of them seen just once. Source material: PBMCs. These receptors were obtained from a man aged 60 to 69 with colorectal cancer. The CDR3 runs from the conserved cysteine through the conserved F or W. The order of the fields is J gene, V gene, CDR3 protein.

J: TRBJ1-3; V: TRBV7-9; CDR3: CASSLVQGTLSGNTIYF
J: TRBJ2-1; V: TRBV6-1; CDR3: CASSEPGQGGLEQFF
J: TRBJ1-5; V: TRBV29-1; CDR3: CSVGRSPDQPQHF
J: TRBJ2-3; V: TRBV18; CDR3: CASSLGGTDTQYF
J: TRBJ2-4; V: TRBV5-6; CDR3: CASRLTGRQNIQYF
J: TRBJ2-1; V: TRBV10-2; CDR3: CASSEWANEQFF
J: TRBJ2-7; V: TRBV7-2; CDR3: CASTPTTSGVYEQYF
J: TRBJ1-6; V: TRBV19; CDR3: CASSIGQMNSPLHF
J: TRBJ1-3; V: TRBV10-3; CDR3: CATSEPGTGAGNTIYF
J: TRBJ2-5; V: TRBV6-8; CDR3: CASRLPGGETQYF
J: TRBJ2-3; V: TRBV5-1; CDR3: CASSSSGQGTQYF